This passage covers 18 T cell receptor beta chains from one sample sequenced in a study of blood T cell repertoires in COVID-19. Repertoires were generated with immunoSEQ multiplex PCR, while TCRdb's copy carries only in-frame clones and drops some. Of some 190,000 clones detected, more than 65% appear once; the ten largest clones hold about a sixth. The sample comprised PBMCs or T cells enriched from blood (not recorded which). These TCRs come from a woman aged 50 to 60 with acute COVID-19.

This clone was seen only a few times. The CDR3 sequence: CASSRGVGVNEQFF. The DNA of the CDR3 is TGTGCCAGCAGTCGCGGGGTTGGGGTTAATGAGCAGTTCTTC. The V gene is TRBV6-2 or TRBV6-3, the J gene TRBJ2-1, with D perhaps TRBD2 (6 bases). The CDR3 length is 14 residues. Deletions cut 5 bases from V and 7 bases from J, with 15 bases between. CDR1 MNHEY and CDR2 SVGEGT come from the germline V gene.

The V and J genes are TRBV28 and TRBJ1-5, with 11 bases lining up with TRBD1. CDR3 length: 17 residues. Trimming took 5 bases from V and 6 from J; bases not matched to a gene: 12. Germline lookup yields CDR1 MDHEN and CDR2 SYDVKM. The CDR3, as DNA: TGTGCCAGCAGTCTCCCCGGGACAGGGGGGGGTGGTCAGCCCCAGCATTTT. Residues: CASSLPGTGGGGQPQHF.

This sequence joins TRBV4-1 and TRBJ2-6; TRBD1 matches at 8 bases. The CDR3 has 19 residues. Trimming removed 5 bases from V and 0 bases from J; junction bases left unmatched: 12. Germline CDR1 MGHRA, CDR2 YSYEKL. CDR3 region: CASSVQRTGPGSGANVLTF. CDR3 nucleotide sequence: TGCGCCAGCAGCGTTCAACGGACAGGGCCAGGCTCTGGGGCCAACGTCCTGACTTTC.

The genes are TRBV7-9 and TRBJ1-2, with a possible D match to TRBD1 (6 bases). The CDR3 length is 14 residues. The germline CDR1 and CDR2 sequences are SEHNR and FQNEAQ (reference sequence). Between the trimmed V and J ends, which lost 6 bases and 6 bases, there was a span of 17 bases. The CDR3 region is CASSSTGTVHGYTF. The CDR3 DNA follows: TGTGCCAGCAGTTCAACAGGGACGGTCCATGGCTACACCTTC.

The chain recombines TRBV5-4 with TRBJ1-2; 8 nucleotides agree with TRBD1. V shed 4 bases and J 8 bases; nucleotides not matched to a gene: 10. The CDR3 is made up of 14 amino acids. The germline gives CDR1 SGHNT, CDR2 YYREEE (reference sequence). CDR3: CASSRPAGGIGYTF. For the CDR3, the DNA is TGTGCCAGCAGCAGACCGGCAGGGGGCATAGGCTACACCTTC.

This clone showed up just a few times. The chain couples TRBV18 to TRBJ1-6; weak D call: TRBD1 (5 bases). The CDR3 consists of 14 residues. Per the germline V gene, CDR1 is KGHSH and CDR2 is LQKENI. Trimming took 2 bases from V and 13 from J, leaving 15 bases between them. The CDR3 DNA sequence: TGTGCCAGCTCACCAGGGCCTGGAGGGGCTCCCCTCCACTTT. Translating it yields CASSPGPGGAPLHF.

V gene TRBV27 combines with J gene TRBJ1-2; D might be TRBD1 (6 bases). The CDR3 consists of 16 residues. The V gene's germline CDR1 is MNHEY and CDR2 SMNVEV (reference sequence). Between the trimmed V and J ends, which lost 5 bases and 3 bases, there was a span of 19 bases. The CDR3: CASSRSRDTGYYGYTF. Written as DNA, the CDR3 is TGTGCCAGCAGTCGCTCCCGGGACACTGGATACTATGGCTACACCTTC.

V is TRBV10-3 and J is TRBJ1-5, with 7 positions matching TRBD1. The CDR3 spans 13 residues. Germline V CDR1 and CDR2: ENHRY, SYGVKD. The V gene end was trimmed by 8 bases and the J gene end by 4 bases; junction bases not matched to a gene: 5. CDR3 sequence (DNA): TGTGCCATCGGGACAGAATCAAATCAGCCCCAGCATTTT. This encodes CAIGTESNQPQHF.

This clone was counted only a few times. Here the CDR3 DNA reads TGTGCCAGCAGCGGGATAGCGGGGGGGACAGATACGCAGTATTTT. It codes for CASSGIAGGTDTQYF. The chain couples TRBV7-9 to TRBJ2-3, with 11 nucleotides matching TRBD2. Germline V lookup: CDR1 SEHNR, CDR2 FQNEAQ (reference sequence). The CDR3 runs 15 residues. The J segment lost 3 bases and the V segment lost 5 bases, leaving 4 bases of the junction unmatched. The complete variable domain, with remaining parts taken from reference TRBV7-9 and TRBJ2-3, reads DTGVSQNPRHKITKRGQNVTFRCDPISEHNRLYWYRQTLGQGPEFLTYFQNEAQLEKSRLLSDRFSAERPKGSFSTLEIQRTEQGDSAMYLCASSGIAGGTDTQYFGPGTRLTVL.

A few counts support this clone. This rearrangement joins TRBV18 to TRBJ2-5; the match to TRBD1 covers 7 bases. This CDR3 is built from 14 residues. The V and J ends lost 2 bases and 5 bases, in that order; junction bases with no gene match: 5. CDR1 and CDR2 (germline): KGHSH, LQKENI. The CDR3 sequence: CASSPFDRAETQYF. The CDR3 region has the DNA TGTGCCAGCTCACCATTTGACAGGGCGGAGACCCAGTACTTC.

The chain uses TRBV21-1 and TRBJ1-2. TRBV21-1 is a known pseudogene. The CDR3 sequence is 15 residues long. The CDR3 DNA reads TGTGCCAGCAGCAAAAAATGGGGGGGAGGATATGGCTACACCTTC. This codes for CASSKKWGGGYGYTF.

The chain is built from TRBV6-5 and TRBJ1-3; D not resolved. V was shortened by 6 bases and J by 0 bases, with 12 bases between the two germline ends. The germline V gene has CDR1 MNHEY and CDR2 SVGAGI. This CDR3 comprises 15 residues. The CDR3 DNA follows: TGTGCCAGCAGATCCGCATTCAGCTCTGGAAACACCATATATTTT. Encoded protein: CASRSAFSSGNTIYF.

The chain is built from TRBV19 and TRBJ1-1; 11 nucleotides match TRBD1. Unmatched junction bases numbered 8, after V lost 7 bases and J lost 1 base. The CDR3 runs 16 residues. The germline V gene encodes CDR1 LNHDA and CDR2 SQIVND (reference sequence). The CDR3 reads CASKGMGQGENTEAFF. For the CDR3, the DNA is TGTGCCAGTAAAGGCATGGGACAGGGGGAGAACACTGAAGCTTTCTTT.

The sample holds one count of this clone. This rearrangement joins TRBV6-5 to TRBJ2-2, with 7 bases matching TRBD2. Germline values: CDR1 MNHEY, CDR2 SVGAGI. Unmatched junction bases numbered 3, after V lost 8 bases and J lost 0 bases. The CDR3 totals 14 residues. The CDR3 bases are TGTGCCAGCCGACTAGCTTCGAACACCGGGGAGCTGTTTTTT. Translation gives CASRLASNTGELFF.

J is TRBJ1-2 and V is TRBV19, with D possibly being TRBD1 (6 bases). The germline CDR1 and CDR2 sequences are LNHDA and SQIVND (reference sequence). V lost 8 bases to trimming and J lost 6 bases, with 22 bases between them. There are 15 residues in the CDR3. CDR3 amino acids: CASRPRGGLGDGYTF. DNA for the CDR3: TGTGCCAGTCGACCGCGCGGGGGGCTCGGGGATGGCTACACCTTC.

This rearrangement joins TRBV4-2 to TRBJ1-4, with TRBD1 identical over 7 bases. Germline loops: CDR1 LGHNA, CDR2 YNFKEQ. Trimming at V came to 4 bases and at J to 8 bases, leaving 13 bases not matched to a gene. The CDR3 is 16 residues long. The CDR3 region is CASSPGSTGAMEKLFF. In DNA, the CDR3 is TGTGCCAGCAGCCCAGGTTCTACAGGGGCAATGGAAAAACTGTTTTTT.

The chain employs TRBV24-1 and TRBJ2-1; TRBD1 matches 9 bases. From germline, CDR1 is KGHDR and CDR2 SFDVKD. CDR3 length: 16 residues. Unmatched junction bases numbered 9, after V lost 3 bases and J lost 7 bases. The chain's CDR3 is CATSDLPGQGWNEQFF. The CDR3 nucleotides read TGTGCCACCAGTGATCTGCCGGGACAGGGATGGAATGAGCAGTTCTTC.

About this clone: Other DNA variants within this sample encode the same CDR3. The J gene is TRBJ1-2, the V gene TRBV19; D is unclear. From germline, CDR1 is LNHDA and CDR2 SQIVND (reference sequence). This CDR3 has 14 residues. V was trimmed by 1 base and J by 2 bases, leaving 8 bases between them. The CDR3 reads CASSIGTGNYGYTF. CDR3 in DNA: TGTGCCAGTAGTATAGGGACGGGAAACTATGGCTACACCTTC.